This is a list of T cell receptor beta chains from one sample in a study of blood T cell repertoires in COVID-19. Method: immunoSEQ multiplex PCR; TCRdb's copy keeps in-frame clones and lacks some. This sample has around 250,000 clones, with around 83% found just once. The sample was peripheral blood. The receptors derive from an elderly man with acute or convalescent COVID-19. Both conserved end residues are part of each CDR3.

>TRBV4-1|TRBJ1-1
CASSQDGVNTEAFF
>TRBV7-9|TRBJ2-3
CASSLASTTRADTQYF
>TRBV12-3/TRBV12-4|TRBJ1-2
CASTRTGNYGYTF
>TRBV7-9|TRBJ2-3
CASSPPRKGQGTDTQYF
>TRBV27|TRBJ2-5
CASSLYGGLPQETQYF
>TRBV6-2/TRBV6-3|TRBJ2-5
CASSSIVRLVSRGETQYF
>TRBV27|TRBJ2-5
CASGTGTGYGYGETQYF
>TRBV15|TRBJ2-1
CATSRDISVRLFF
>TRBV4-2|TRBJ1-1
CASSQLGGATEAFF
>TRBV5-6|TRBJ2-2
CASTPRGSIGELFF
>TRBV6-1|TRBJ1-2
CASSEIRGYGYTF
>TRBV5-1|TRBJ2-5
CASTQVSGLQETQYF
>TRBV6-1|TRBJ2-5
CASSEMGGRETQYF
>TRBV5-4|TRBJ2-1
CASSLGSGRSDEQFF
>TRBV19|TRBJ2-2
CASSIGDRVNTGELFF
>TRBV7-3|TRBJ1-5
CASSLTAGLQPQHF
>TRBV28|TRBJ2-7
CASTIEASREQYF
>TRBV3-1/TRBV3-2|TRBJ2-1
CASSLRGGLYNEQFF
>TRBV20-1|TRBJ1-3
CSASWSSGNTIYF
>TRBV19|TRBJ2-1
CASSVPGQGKIEQFF
>TRBV5-1|TRBJ2-6
CASSLGQRHSSGANVLTF
>TRBV19|TRBJ1-2
CASSAQGGYGYTF
>TRBV6-4|TRBJ2-7
CASSDGQDRSYEQYF
>TRBV7-2|TRBJ2-1
CASSLAGGIGNEQFF
>TRBV3-1/TRBV3-2|TRBJ2-5
CASSQTSSYQETQYF
>TRBV5-1|TRBJ1-1
CASSLAGGNTEAFF